The T cell receptor beta chain described here comes from a study of blood T cell repertoires in COVID-19. Across the study: Sources were T cells, B-cell-depleted T cells, or PBMCs; the material itself was cDNA or gDNA.

V dropped 5 bases and J dropped 7 bases, with 5 bases sitting between them. The germline V gene encodes CDR1 SGHVS and CDR2 FQNEAQ. The CDR3 extends over 11 amino acids. Assay: immunoSEQ multiplex PCR; the TCRdb copy retains only in-frame clones and omits some. The profile covers a few hundred thousand clones, with roughly 80% appearing a single time and nearly 9% taken by the ten largest. This receptor was obtained from a man older than 75 with acute or convalescent COVID-19. Sequencing input: peripheral blood. This rearrangement joins TRBV7-8 to TRBJ2-2; D gene unclear. CDR3 sequence (DNA): TGTGCCAGCAGCCCCGTCGGGGAGCTGTTTTTT. As protein: CASSPVGELFF.